This T cell receptor (beta chain) was recovered during a study of T-cell reconstitution after alpha-beta-depleted transplantation in children. This CDR3 is built from 13 residues. The V gene lost 2 bases and the J gene lost 3 bases, with 6 bases spanning the gap. Germline assignment: CDR1 LGHNA and CDR2 YSLEER. The library targeted TCRbeta and was prepared with unique molecular identifiers. TCRdb re-called the PCR reads with MiXCR, one entry per CDR3 protein. The sample yields about 610,000 distinct CDR3 sequences, roughly a tenth seen once. The chain recombines TRBV4-3 with TRBJ2-3; no firm D call. The sample here was PBMCs from the stem cell graft donor, taken from the stem cell graft. The TCR comes from a human donor who donated a stem cell graft to a child with acute myeloid leukemia. DNA of the CDR3: TGCGCCAGCAGCCAATCGTGGACAGATACGCAGTATTTT. Protein product: CASSQSWTDTQYF.